This section outlines one TCR beta chain sequence together with its context. Germline assignment: CDR1 MNHEY and CDR2 SMNVEV (reference sequence). This CDR3 is 14 amino acids long. Unmatched junction bases numbered 6, after V lost 5 bases and J lost 8 bases. This entry comes from a study of control samples from healthy donors and cancer patients. The protocol was immunoSEQ multiplex PCR, while the TCRdb copy is restricted to in-frame clones and leaves out a portion. This sample has approximately 68,000 clones; 83% occur once, and the top ten carry 15% to 17%. The sequenced sample was blood. V gene TRBV27 combines with J gene TRBJ2-4, with 10 nucleotides matching TRBD1. This receptor was obtained from a man between 60 and 70 years old in good health. The CDR3 loop is CASSIDRGQDIQYF. The DNA for the CDR3 is TGTGCCAGCAGTATCGACAGGGGGCAGGACATTCAGTACTTC.